The TCR beta chain described here comes from a study of cytomegalovirus exposure and HLA in healthy donors (TCRdb year 2017). The study in broad terms: According to an earlier analysis of 550 to 700 of the donors, about 179 million T cells yielded over 90 million unique TCR beta sequences and about 300 Gb of sequence data. Around 300 gigabases of sequencing data and approximately 84 million unique TCR sequences were included in an early release covering under 650 HLA-typed donors. The genetic ancestry cluster associated with self-reported Caucasian donors included around 76% of the approximately 400 genotyped donors. The study aimed to test whether cataloging public T cell receptors could reveal signatures of past pathogen exposure. The study profiled the T cell repertoires of hundreds of subjects by immunosequencing and related them to cytomegalovirus serostatus. Besides the first cohort of roughly 660 subjects, a separate validation cohort made up of 120 or so different subjects was used. To predict cytomegalovirus infection status, the study brought together high-throughput TCR immunosequencing, statistical association of individual TCRs with disease status, and machine learning. To study patterns of TCR occurrence, a later analysis re-analyzed previously published TCR beta repertoires from hundreds of donors and added high-resolution HLA genotyping. Rather than drawing on any new phenotypic data, the later analysis identified candidate immune exposures from TCR beta sequences and the way those sequences occurred across donors. In an earlier analysis of a few hundred of the donors, high-throughput TCR beta sequencing was used to judge whether each TCR beta V gene segment behaved as functional or pseudogenic. Alongside the repertoire data, information on donor age, sex, ethnicity and CMV serostatus was compiled. A later genetic analysis used genome-wide SNP genotypes for about 55% of the 666 donors, treating that subset as a discovery cohort. All discovery cohort repertoires had been generated on a single sequencing platform. HLA typing covered class I and class II loci at four-digit resolution. The number of typed donors differed by locus: about 620-640 for A, B, C, DRB1 and DQB1; roughly 510 for DQA1; some 590 for DPA1; and some 430 for DPB1. Several DR-DQ haplotypes were treated as single units for association and clustering because of strong linkage in the cohort. Among about 400 genotyped donors of the cohort, an average of approximately 200,000 unique TCR beta nucleotide sequences was sequenced per donor, of which about 19% were non-productive.

Concerning this clone: Its antigen is unknown. No much larger clone exists at a distance of one base, and base qualities are not known.

The cohort comprised some 680 healthy bone marrow donors. Cohort members were all nominally healthy when sampled, although unrecorded immune exposures were likely present. The donor tested CMV seronegative and was one of the 352 seronegative cohort members. A peripheral blood sample was provided by each donor, and peripheral blood mononuclear cells were used for TCR beta sequencing. Genomic DNA was extracted from the blood cell samples with the Qiagen DNeasy Blood Extraction Kit. Measured from the cysteine to the phenylalanine, the CDR3 is 12 residues long. Only the CDR3 DNA is retained, 36 bases long and in frame from the first base. The V end loses 5 bases and the J end loses 5 bases, and a stretch of 7 bases separates them. CDR1 and CDR2, looked up from the germline V gene (reference sequence), are MNHEY and SMNVEV. The library was prepared using the immunoSEQ multiplex PCR assay. The multiplex PCR relied on a mix of 60 forward primers for TCR Vbeta segments and 13 reverse primers for TCR Jbeta segments. Amplification of the CDR3 region of rearranged TCR beta genes was performed with a multiplex PCR assay on genomic DNA. The amplified TCR beta libraries were sequenced on the Illumina HiSeq System as 87-base-pair reads. On the authors' methods: A later analysis tallied roughly 78 million unique TCR beta chains across the 666 repertoires, and about 10 million of those chains were shared by two or more donors. To remove PCR and sequencing errors, raw reads were error-corrected and collapsed into unique sequences using a nearest-neighbor algorithm that merged closely related sequences. To assign V, D and J gene segments, CDR3 sequences were aligned to IMGT reference sequences. For a sequence to be retained, at least a six-nucleotide match to both a V gene segment and a J gene segment was required. A rearrangement counted as productive if the CDR3 had no stop codons and remained in frame with V and J, and every other rearrangement counted as non-productive. Following IMGT convention, CDR3 was defined as the stretch from the second conserved V-encoded cysteine to the conserved J-encoded phenylalanine. Sequences without an unambiguous match to a single V gene segment were excluded from the earlier analysis of almost 600 of the donors. In an earlier analysis of 587 of the donors, V segments were called functional above 56.7% productive rearrangements and were called segregating when the between-donor standard deviation exceeded 5%. To diagnose cytomegalovirus status from the catalog of TCR beta chain sequences, a statistical classification framework was built. In a later analysis, TCR nucleotide sequences were compared against IMGT/GENE-DB human TR gene sequences so that V and J genes could be assigned. The TCRdist pipeline was used in a later analysis to assign CDR3 sequences and most-parsimonious VDJ recombination scenarios. In a later analysis, every TCR beta chain was defined by the combination of its CDR3 amino acid sequence and its V-gene family, and reads without a unique V-gene family were dropped. A later analysis removed 592 highly shared, low-generation-probability nucleotide sequences to deal with suspected cross-contamination and a sequencing artifact. A later analysis calculated a clonal expansion index for each public chain from normalized within-repertoire ranks of inferred template counts. Generation probabilities in a later analysis came from a VDJ recombination model fitted to out-of-frame rearrangements, and those results were checked against IGoR. Hypergeometric tests were used in a later analysis to score TCR-TCR, TCR-HLA and TCR-CMV co-occurrence, with a repertoire-size bias correction applied to the TCR pairs. False discovery rates were estimated in a later analysis by permuting HLA or CMV assignments 20 times. In a later analysis, co-occurring TCRs were grouped using DBSCAN, and TCRdist sequence similarity was added for clustering within HLA-allele-positive subsets. Repertoires with fewer than 30,000 or more than 120,000 public chains were left out of co-occurrence clustering, as were about five repertoires with anomalous nucleotide sharing. Here the immuneACCESS table is served through TCRdb, limited to in-frame sequences with V and J called. Missing clones are a known gap in these copies; in checked studies unresolved V genes cover under half, and the rest lacks a known reason. V and J calls and clone size are copied from that table; D and trimming were computed from the DNA. For this sample the table gives more than 65,000 clones, of which 82% were detected only once. The ten largest make up under 2% of the sample.

Study-wide conclusions, independent of this receptor: A later genetic analysis associated a missense DCLRE1C variant with V-gene and J-gene trimming of TCR beta chains, and an independent cohort replicated the association. A cluster of highly shared sequence variants was judged likely to represent a technical artifact of the sequencing pipeline. A later analysis found that most CMV-associated TCR beta chains appeared HLA-restricted, with HLA associations seemingly driven largely by CMV exposure. The 87-base-pair reads could not distinguish some IMGT-functional V segments, including TRBV6-2 and TRBV6-3, so those segments were excluded. Compared with equally common non-associated chains, HLA-associated TCR beta chains in a later analysis were more clonally expanded and had lower generation probabilities. Several of the top co-occurrence clusters appeared to be linked to parvovirus B19, influenza, CMV and Epstein-Barr virus, according to a later analysis. An earlier analysis of approximately 600 of the donors showed that most TCR beta V segments appeared in productive rearrangements either about 87% or about 30% of the time, which broadly matched IMGT annotations. In this cohort, only TCR beta chains were sequenced, and detectable features were limited by the absence of alpha or paired-chain data. Compared with the roughly 700-donor mean, donors in an Asian-associated ancestry cluster had fewer N-insertions in productive TCRs, according to a later genetic analysis. In a later analysis, TCR association rates were found to vary across HLA loci, with the most associated TCRs seen for DRB1 alleles and the fewest for HLA-C alleles. It was suggested by the authors that the approach could potentially be generalized to other disease states and immunological phenotypes. The only immune exposure information available for the cohort was CMV serostatus. Seventeen rarely observed V segments, including chromosome 9 orphons, were excluded from the earlier analysis of about 500 of the donors because counts were too low. The presence/absence analyses assumed that sequencing depth was roughly uniform across donors, and that assumption may not be true. The study gave a list of about 170 TCR beta chains associated with cytomegalovirus. Cytomegalovirus status was reported to be diagnosed by the classifier with high specificity and sensitivity in both the original and validation cohorts. Three of the identified cytomegalovirus-associated TCR beta chains were confirmed in vitro to be specific for cytomegalovirus antigens. Strong co-occurrence of HLA alleles, especially DR and DQ, made assigning TCR associations to individual alleles difficult. Because some donors lacked HLA typing at each locus, the association tests relied only on the typed subset. Across donors, most TCR sequences were observed very rarely, whereas some public TCRs were present in many individuals. At a false discovery rate of 0.05, a later analysis linked roughly 17,000 TCR beta sequences to specific HLA alleles. A further reported finding was that TCR beta sequences accurately predicted the HLA-A and HLA-B alleles for most subjects in the first cohort. Correlated functional status among segregating V segments might be attributable to linkage disequilibrium, but an unknown experimental factor could not be ruled out.

The chain employs TRBV27 and TRBJ1-5, with a tentative D gene TRBD1 over 6 matching bases. This sequence was found in a man younger than 35 in good health and CMV-seronegative. The sequenced sample consisted of PBMCs. The DNA sequence reads TGTGCCAGCAGTGAGGGGGATCAGCCCCAGCATTTT. Its amino acids are CASSEGDQPQHF.